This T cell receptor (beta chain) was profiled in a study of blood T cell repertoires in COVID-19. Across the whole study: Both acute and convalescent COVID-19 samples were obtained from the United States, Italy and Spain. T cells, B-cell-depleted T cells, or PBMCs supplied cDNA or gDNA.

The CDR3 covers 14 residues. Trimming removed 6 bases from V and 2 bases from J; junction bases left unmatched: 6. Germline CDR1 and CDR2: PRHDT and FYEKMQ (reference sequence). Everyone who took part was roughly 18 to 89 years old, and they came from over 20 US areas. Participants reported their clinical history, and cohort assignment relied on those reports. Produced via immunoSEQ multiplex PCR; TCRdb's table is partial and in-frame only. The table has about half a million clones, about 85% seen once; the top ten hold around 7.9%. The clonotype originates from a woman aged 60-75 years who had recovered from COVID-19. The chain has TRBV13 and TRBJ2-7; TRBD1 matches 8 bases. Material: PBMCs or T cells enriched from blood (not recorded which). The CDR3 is CASSLRDRTYEQYF. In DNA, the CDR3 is TGTGCCAGCAGTCTCCGGGACAGGACCTACGAGCAGTACTTC.